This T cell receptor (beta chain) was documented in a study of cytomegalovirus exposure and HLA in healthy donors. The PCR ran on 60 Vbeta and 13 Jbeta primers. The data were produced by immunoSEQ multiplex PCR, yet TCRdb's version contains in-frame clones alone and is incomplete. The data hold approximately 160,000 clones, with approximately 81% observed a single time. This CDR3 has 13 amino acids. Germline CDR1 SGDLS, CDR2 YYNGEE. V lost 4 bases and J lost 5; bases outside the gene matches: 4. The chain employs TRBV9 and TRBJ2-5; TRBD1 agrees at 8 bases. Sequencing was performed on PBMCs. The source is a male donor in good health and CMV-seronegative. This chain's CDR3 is CASSPRQGETQYF. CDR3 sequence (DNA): TGTGCCAGCAGCCCACGACAGGGGGAGACCCAGTACTTC.